A single T cell receptor beta chain is shown here with its context. This clonotype has more than one count but fewer than ten. Its antigen specificity is not known. No clone much larger than this one lies a single base away; base qualities are absent. The data are from a study of molecular identifiers for immune sequencing clone quantification (dated by TCRdb to the late 2010s). Regarding the research as a whole: For a replicate experiment, the RNA from either approximately 20,000 or 100,000 naive CD8 T cells was divided into five aliquots, and four of those aliquots went on to sequencing. This methods study used CD8 T cells to benchmark TCR RNA copy counting and molecular-identifier clustering-based TCR repertoire sequencing (MIDCIRS).

The library was generated by PCR. Sequencing was performed on an Illumina HiSeq 4000. Preparation of bulk TCR libraries followed a previously described approach, with the TCR primers listed in Table S5. Purification of total RNA was performed with the Qiagen AllPrep DNA/RNA kit. Before analysis, reads from multiple sequencing runs of one library were combined. The study's own analysis went as follows. Reads were retained only if their TCR constant sequence matched exactly, and those retained reads were trimmed to 150 nt and grouped according to their 12-nt molecular barcodes. Reads in each barcode group were sub-clustered using a 15% Levenshtein threshold, and a quality-weighted consensus sequence was built for each RNA molecule. Non-functional sequences were removed, as were lower-count sequences one edit away from another. On the basis of fitting two negative binomial distributions, barcode sub-clusters with fewer than 20% of the maximum read count were discarded. In-frame beta chains were kept once TCRdb had trimmed the public reads at Q25 with fastp and called clones with MiXCR. Entries are consolidated by CDR3 protein sequence, retaining the most common genes and DNA. TCRdb's processing, not the authors' own work, is the source of the V and J calls. The sample table holds about 640,000 distinct CDR3 sequences, of which less than 20% were seen once. Clones ranked in the top ten supply approximately 0.9% of the sample.

Libraries of naive CD8 T cells were built from anywhere between about 18,000 and 1,000,000 sorted cells, with 10%, 30% or 50% of the purified RNA used. Naive CD8 T cells were FACS-sorted as CD8+CD4-CCR7+CD45RA+ on a BD FACSAria II into RLT Plus buffer. To test detection sensitivity, Jurkat RNA equal to around 10 TCR copies was added to samples of about 20,000-1,000,000 naive CD8 T cells. CD8 T cells were enriched using RosetteSep CD8+ T Cell Enrichment Cocktail and Ficoll-Paque, and the enriched cells then underwent ACK red cell lysis. Study-wide findings and limitations: Highly expanded clone sizes could be underestimated if identical TCR molecules share a barcode. Clones above 20 RNA copies held over 98% of molecules in CMV-specific effector cells but under 1% in naive cells. Modeling gave about three recovered TCR RNA copies per cell versus approximately 9 by digital PCR, implying about 30% capture efficiency. When barcode sub-clustering was left out, chimeric consensus sequences inflated TCR diversity, with chimeras reaching as high as 47%. Spiked-in Jurkat TCR RNA equivalent to a single cell was reported to be detectable even among one million naive CD8 T cells. The naive libraries included spiked-in Jurkat TCR RNA (roughly nine copies' worth), and this Jurkat TCR RNA is not part of the donor repertoire.

Sequenced: naive CD8+ T cells from blood, with Jurkat cell RNA spiked in. The cell subset or site label here, explained by the study, means: FACS-sorted CD8+CD4-CCR7+CD45RA+ naive T cells. This sequence was found in a human donor in good health. Some libraries in this study had Jurkat cell RNA spiked in.

The bases read TGTGCCTGGAGTGTGGAGGGATACGAGCAGTACTTC. This sequence encodes CAWSVEGYEQYF. The receptor chain draws on TRBV30 and TRBJ2-7; a tentative D match to TRBD2 spans 6 bases. Reading from cysteine to phenylalanine, the CDR3 counts 12 amino acids. Only CDR3 DNA is held: 36 bases, read in frame from base 1. V is reduced by 0 bases and J by 4 bases, leaving a spacing of 7 bases between them. As encoded in the germline V gene (reference sequence), CDR1 is GTSNPN while CDR2 is SVGIG. With the rest looked up from the reference TRBV30 and TRBJ2-7 genes rather than sequenced, the full variable domain is SQTIHQWPATLVQPVGSPLSLECTVEGTSNPNLYWYRQAAGRGLQLLFYSVGIGQISSEVPQNLSASRPQDRQFILSSKKLLLSDSGFYLCAWSVEGYEQYFGPGTRLTVT.